A single sample is the source of the 23 T cell receptor beta chains below, sequenced in a study of blood T cell repertoires in COVID-19. Using immunoSEQ multiplex PCR, the repertoire was profiled, and TCRdb retains in-frame clones only, with some absent. In the table there are 200,000 to 250,000 clones, roughly four fifths of which are singletons. Material: peripheral blood. The receptors here all came from a woman aged 45 to 65 with acute or convalescent COVID-19.

In its sample, this clone was seen a few times. The rearrangement links TRBV5-6 to TRBJ2-2; TRBD2 matches at 10 bases. The V gene's germline CDR1 is SGHDT and CDR2 YYEEEE. Trimming at V came to 1 base and at J to 5 bases, leaving 5 bases not matched to a gene. The CDR3 loop spans 16 amino acids. The CDR3 sequence is CASSLPSGRNTGELFF. CDR3 sequence (DNA): TGTGCCAGCAGCTTGCCTAGCGGGAGAAATACCGGGGAGCTGTTTTTT.

This clone has only one observation. This chain links TRBV6-2 or TRBV6-3 with TRBJ1-1; the D is unclear. The CDR3 loop spans 12 amino acids. Germline CDR1 MNHEY, CDR2 SVGEGT. V lost 6 bases and J 10 bases, leaving 15 bases between the germline ends. This CDR3 is CASSARRAPAFF. The CDR3 coding sequence is TGTGCCAGCAGCGCCCGGAGGGCCCCAGCTTTCTTT.

The rearrangement links TRBV7-2 to TRBJ1-5, with 12 bases matching TRBD1. The germline CDR1 and CDR2 sequences are SGHTA and FQGNSA. This CDR3 contains 15 residues. V was clipped by 6 bases and J by 6 bases; unmatched bases: 6. The CDR3 nucleotides are TGTGCCAGCAGTCGGGGGACAGGGGGCTTTCAGCCCCAGCATTTT. Translated: CASSRGTGGFQPQHF. Drawing the rest from reference TRBV7-2 and TRBJ1-5, the complete variable domain is GAGVSQSPSNKVTEKGKDVELRCDPISGHTALYWYRQSLGQGLEFLIYFQGNSAPDKSGLPSDRFSAERTGGSVSTLTIQRTQQEDSAVYLCASSRGTGGFQPQHFGDGTRLSIL.

This sequence joins TRBV6-5 and TRBJ1-3; 10 bases agree with TRBD1. CDR3 length: 15 amino acids. Germline trimming cut 6 bases from V and 1 base from J; bases unmatched to any gene: 3. Germline CDR1 MNHEY, CDR2 SVGAGI. The CDR3 DNA sequence: TGTGCCAGCAGCCGGGGACAGGGGTCTGGAAACACCATATATTTT. It codes for CASSRGQGSGNTIYF.

This chain connects TRBV6-1 to TRBJ2-7; D not certain. The CDR3 sequence is 12 residues long. Germline lookup yields CDR1 MNHNS and CDR2 SASEGT. V gave up 0 bases and J gave up 4 bases, with 4 bases separating them. This chain's CDR3 is CASSEASYEQYF. The CDR3 nucleotides read TGTGCCAGCAGTGAAGCATCGTACGAGCAGTACTTC.

J is TRBJ2-7 and V is TRBV4-3; D is possibly TRBD2 (5 bases). The CDR3 has 15 residues. The V end was cut by 0 bases, the J end by 3 bases, with 12 bases between. CDR1 is LGHNA, CDR2 YSLEER, per germline. CDR3 residues: CASSQDRGVYYEQYF. The CDR3 bases are TGCGCCAGCAGCCAAGATCGGGGAGTCTACTACGAGCAGTACTTC.

The CDR3 DNA reads as TGTGCCAGCAACCTGGGACAGGGGGCTGGCTACACCTTC. Amino acid sequence: CASNLGQGAGYTF. This chain links TRBV2 with TRBJ1-2; 12 nucleotides align to TRBD1. Unmatched junction bases numbered 4, after V lost 7 bases and J lost 7 bases. The CDR3 extends over 13 amino acids. Germline-derived CDR1 and CDR2 are SNHLY and FYNNEI.

The CDR3 DNA reads TGTGCCATCAGTGAGTCACGGGGGTACGAGCAGTACTTC. Translation gives CAISESRGYEQYF. The chain recombines TRBV10-3 with TRBJ2-7, with D perhaps TRBD2 (6 bases). CDR3 length: 13 amino acids. Germline values: CDR1 ENHRY, CDR2 SYGVKD. The germline V and J ends were trimmed by 0 bases and 4 bases, with 7 bases remaining between them.

This clone was observed once. The chain has TRBV7-2 and TRBJ1-3; tentative D call: TRBD1 (5 bases). With 4 bases removed from V and 0 bases from J, the gap between germline ends came to 10 bases. CDR3 size: 15 residues. Germline V gene data show CDR1 as SGHTA and CDR2 as FQGNSA. The CDR3: CASSSDRGSGNTIYF. The CDR3, as DNA: TGTGCCAGCAGCTCCGACAGAGGCTCTGGAAACACCATATATTTT.

The rearrangement uses TRBV6-5 and TRBJ1-2; unclear D gene. The ends were cut back, 3 bases at V and 8 bases at J, with 10 bases in the middle. Looked up from germline, CDR1 is MNHEY and CDR2 is SVGAGI. The CDR3 is made up of 12 amino acids. The CDR3, as DNA: TGTGCCAGCAGTTATCTGGGAGGCGGCTACACCTTC. Its protein is CASSYLGGGYTF.

The V and J genes are TRBV7-2 and TRBJ2-7; D remains ambiguous. The germline V gene has CDR1 SGHTA and CDR2 FQGNSA. CDR3 length: 12 residues. The V and J ends lost 4 bases and 6 bases respectively, with 10 bases between them. The CDR3: CASSYEPLEQYF. CDR3 DNA: TGTGCCAGCAGCTATGAGCCCCTCGAGCAGTACTTC. The full variable domain, rest sourced from reference TRBV7-2 and TRBJ2-7, is GAGVSQSPSNKVTEKGKDVELRCDPISGHTALYWYRQSLGQGLEFLIYFQGNSAPDKSGLPSDRFSAERTGGSVSTLTIQRTQQEDSAVYLCASSYEPLEQYFGPGTRLTVT.

This chain joins TRBV27 and TRBJ2-2; 7 bases agree with TRBD2. Trimming removed 9 bases from V and 1 base from J; junction bases left unmatched: 5. The CDR3 has 14 amino acids. Germline CDR1 MNHEY, CDR2 SMNVEV (reference sequence). The CDR3 sequence is CASRGLGNTGELFF. The CDR3 DNA is TGTGCCAGTCGTGGACTAGGGAACACCGGGGAGCTGTTTTTT.

This clone came up a few times. The rearrangement uses TRBV5-1 and TRBJ1-1; a possible D gene is TRBD1 (5 bases). The CDR3 is 14 residues long. V was trimmed by 0 bases and J by 5 bases, leaving 11 bases between them. Germline CDR1 and CDR2: SGHRS and YFSETQ. As DNA, the CDR3 is TGCGCCAGCAGCTTGGGGGATCAGGGAACTGAAGCTTTCTTT. Amino acids: CASSLGDQGTEAFF.

The CDR3 DNA sequence: TGCGCCAGCAGCTGGGAAACAGGGGGCTATGGCTACACCTTC. It specifies CASSWETGGYGYTF. The rearrangement uses TRBV5-1 and TRBJ1-2; 8 bases line up with TRBD1. With V trimmed by 3 bases and J by 4 bases, 5 bases remained unmatched. The CDR3 contains 14 residues. Germline V gene data show CDR1 as SGHRS and CDR2 as YFSETQ.

This clone occurred a few times. J is TRBJ2-5 and V is TRBV4-1, with D perhaps TRBD2 (6 bases). Looked up from germline, CDR1 is MGHRA and CDR2 is YSYEKL. With 4 bases removed from V and 4 bases from J, the gap between germline ends came to 19 bases. This CDR3 region has 16 residues. The chain's CDR3 is CASSPLSGRWGETQYF. The CDR3 DNA is TGCGCCAGCAGCCCCCTATCGGGGAGGTGGGGAGAGACCCAGTACTTC.

This clone was recorded once. V gene TRBV7-2 combines with J gene TRBJ2-7, with D possibly matching TRBD1 (6 bases). There are 14 residues in the CDR3. Germline CDR1 is SGHTA and CDR2 is FQGNSA. With 3 bases removed from V and 2 bases from J, the gap between germline ends came to 11 bases. The CDR3 region has the DNA TGTGCCAGCAGCTTTCGGACAGTTCCCTACGAGCAGTACTTC. Its protein product is CASSFRTVPYEQYF.

The chain recombines TRBV14 with TRBJ1-2; the match to TRBD1 covers 9 bases. Trimming at V came to 5 bases and at J to 3 bases, leaving 4 bases not matched to a gene. The CDR3 runs to 14 residues. CDR1 and CDR2 from the germline V gene are SGHDN and FVKESK. The CDR3 here is CASSKDRGYYGYTF. Here the CDR3 DNA reads TGTGCCAGCAGCAAGGACAGGGGCTACTATGGCTACACCTTC.

This chain connects TRBV20-1 to TRBJ2-3; 11 nucleotides align to TRBD2. V lost 3 bases to trimming and J lost 5 bases; unmatched junction nucleotides: 7. Per the germline V gene, CDR1 is DFQATT and CDR2 is SNEGSKA (reference sequence). This CDR3 comprises 15 residues. The DNA of the CDR3 is TGCAGTGCTAGTCGACCCGGGACTAGCGGAGATACGCAGTATTTT. Residues: CSASRPGTSGDTQYF.

The rearrangement uses TRBV28 and TRBJ1-3; D possibly corresponds to TRBD1 (5 bases). Trimming cost V 7 bases and J 4 bases, with 20 bases left between them. From germline, CDR1 is MDHEN and CDR2 SYDVKM. The CDR3 loop spans 16 amino acids. The CDR3 here is CASTLSPGLGGNTIYF. In DNA form, the CDR3 reads TGTGCCAGCACCCTAAGCCCAGGGCTGGGAGGAAACACCATATATTTT.

The chain joins TRBV28 to TRBJ1-1, with 9 nucleotides matching TRBD1. The germline gives CDR1 MDHEN, CDR2 SYDVKM. CDR3 size: 15 residues. V lost 5 bases to trimming and J lost 5 bases; unmatched junction nucleotides: 9. CDR3 loop: CASSIPTGGNTEAFF. Here the CDR3 DNA reads TGTGCCAGCAGTATCCCGACAGGGGGGAATACTGAAGCTTTCTTT.

This sequence joins TRBV6-6 and TRBJ2-7, with 9 bases aligning to TRBD1. V was clipped by 3 bases and J by 2 bases; unmatched bases: 2. The germline V gene has CDR1 MNHNY and CDR2 SVGAGI (reference sequence). This CDR3 is built from 14 residues. This CDR3 is CASSYRDRAYEQYF. The CDR3 DNA is TGTGCCAGCAGTTATCGGGACAGGGCCTACGAGCAGTACTTC.

The J gene is TRBJ1-1, the V gene TRBV7-8; TRBD1 agrees at 9 bases. In germline, CDR1 is SGHVS, CDR2 FQNEAQ. This CDR3 region has 14 residues. The V segment lost 5 bases and the J segment 6 bases; nucleotides outside the gene matches: 7. The CDR3 here is CASSIQGAGAEAFF. Here the CDR3 DNA reads TGTGCCAGCAGCATACAGGGGGCTGGTGCTGAAGCTTTCTTT.

Here the CDR3 DNA reads TGTGCCAGCAGCCCCACAGGGGCAGGAAGACAGCCCCAGCATTTT. Translating it yields CASSPTGAGRQPQHF. V is TRBV5-5 and J is TRBJ1-5, with 7 bases aligning to TRBD1. The CDR3 is made up of 15 amino acids. The V segment lost 4 bases and the J segment 7 bases; nucleotides outside the gene matches: 11. Germline V gene lookup returns CDR1 SGHKS and CDR2 YYEKEE (reference sequence).